Each of the 20 T cell receptor beta chains below was sequenced from the same sample in a study of T cell responses to AZD1222 COVID-19 vaccine. TCRdb keeps only in-frame clones here, not all; method: immunoSEQ multiplex PCR. The repertoire has around 110,000 clones, roughly 85% of them found once; the top ten carry less than 6%. The sample here was peripheral blood, taken 28 days after the second AZD1222 dose. Every receptor here comes from an adult who received the AZD1222 COVID-19 vaccine.

The rearrangement joins TRBV19 to TRBJ2-7; D not resolved. Germline V gives CDR1 LNHDA, CDR2 SQIVND (reference sequence). CDR3 length: 15 amino acids. V lost 0 bases and J 0 bases, leaving 9 bases between the germline ends. The CDR3 loop is CASSIDSVSSYEQYF. CDR3 DNA: TGTGCCAGTAGTATAGACAGCGTCAGCTCCTACGAGCAGTACTTC.

This chain uses TRBV28 with TRBJ2-2, with 10 bases fitting TRBD2. The CDR3 covers 15 residues. Trimming removed 6 bases from V and 9 bases from J; junction bases left unmatched: 10. Germline-derived CDR1 and CDR2 are MDHEN and SYDVKM. CDR3: CASSSSGSDHRELFF. CDR3 nucleotides: TGTGCCAGCAGCTCTAGCGGGAGCGACCACCGGGAGCTGTTTTTT.

The gene calls are TRBV12-3 or TRBV12-4 and TRBJ1-2; tentatively, D is TRBD1 (6 bases). V was trimmed by 6 bases and J by 2 bases, leaving 10 bases between them. The CDR3 runs to 13 residues. Here the CDR3 reads CASSKTGNYGYTF. The CDR3 DNA reads as TGTGCCAGCAGCAAAACAGGGAACTATGGCTACACCTTC.

In its sample, this clone was seen once. The V and J genes are TRBV5-5 and TRBJ2-2; no clear D. Germline CDR1 reads SGHKS; CDR2 reads YYEKEE (reference sequence). V was pared by 4 bases and J by 6 bases, with 13 bases between. CDR3 length: 14 amino acids. This CDR3 reads CASSRTGGAGELFF. The CDR3 DNA reads as TGTGCCAGCAGCCGAACGGGTGGCGCCGGGGAGCTGTTTTTT.

V is TRBV3-1 (or the pseudogene TRBV3-2) and J is TRBJ1-6, with TRBD1 identical over 7 bases. Germline assignment: CDR1 LGHDT and CDR2 YNNKEL (reference sequence). The CDR3 has 15 residues. The ends lost 3 bases at V and 1 base at J; junction bases unmatched: 0. CDR3 protein: CASSHRGSYNSPLHF. In DNA form, the CDR3 reads TGTGCCAGCAGCCACAGGGGGTCCTATAATTCACCCCTCCACTTT.

This chain links TRBV29-1 with TRBJ1-6; D not resolved. The ends were cut back, 7 bases at V and 1 base at J, with 11 bases in the middle. CDR3 length: 14 amino acids. The V gene's germline CDR1 is SQVTM and CDR2 ANQGSEA. Here the CDR3 DNA reads TGCAGCGCCTCAGAGGGATCCTATAATTCACCCCTCCACTTT. Translating gives CSASEGSYNSPLHF.

The chain joins TRBV6-5 to TRBJ1-1; D remains ambiguous. CDR1 MNHEY and CDR2 SVGAGI come from the germline V gene. V was clipped by 11 bases and J by 1 base, with 20 bases between them. The CDR3 is 15 residues long. The chain's CDR3 is CALHYVRYPNTEAFF. In DNA form, the CDR3 reads TGTGCCCTACATTATGTAAGGTACCCGAACACTGAAGCTTTCTTT.

V gene TRBV28 combines with J gene TRBJ2-5; 11 bases agree with TRBD2. The germline CDR1 and CDR2 sequences are MDHEN and SYDVKM. The CDR3 is made up of 16 amino acids. Germline trimming cut 3 bases from V and 1 base from J; bases unmatched to any gene: 4. The CDR3 nucleotides read TGTGCCAGCAGTTTTAATAGCGGGGGGGTCCAAGAGACCCAGTACTTC. Translated, it gives CASSFNSGGVQETQYF.

The gene calls are TRBV6-5 and TRBJ1-5; D perhaps matches TRBD1 (6 bases). Germline V gene lookup returns CDR1 MNHEY and CDR2 SVGAGI. The CDR3 totals 16 residues. The V end was cut by 0 bases, the J end by 9 bases, with 18 bases between. The CDR3 spells CASSYSGGGAGGPQHF. The CDR3 DNA reads TGTGCCAGCAGTTACTCGGGGGGCGGGGCAGGAGGGCCCCAGCATTTT.

This rearrangement joins TRBV19 to TRBJ1-5; D is unresolved. The V end lost 3 bases, the J end lost 1 base, and 16 bases lay between the germline ends. Germline loops: CDR1 LNHDA, CDR2 SQIVND (reference sequence). There are 17 residues in the CDR3. The CDR3 loop reads CASSISGLGRSNQPQHF. The CDR3 DNA reads as TGTGCCAGTAGTATTTCCGGCTTAGGACGAAGCAATCAGCCCCAGCATTTT.

This chain connects TRBV18 to TRBJ2-3; TRBD2 matches at 8 bases. The V gene's germline CDR1 is KGHSH and CDR2 LQKENI. The ends lost 4 bases at V and 4 bases at J; junction bases unmatched: 13. The CDR3 consists of 17 residues. The CDR3: CASSHRGSGAPPDTQYF. CDR3 in DNA: TGTGCCAGCTCACACCGGGGTAGCGGGGCCCCCCCAGATACGCAGTATTTT. Full variable domain (missing parts from reference TRBV18 and TRBJ2-3): NAGVMQNPRHLVRRRGQEARLRCSPMKGHSHVYWYRQLPEEGLKFMVYLQKENIIDESGMPKERFSAEFPKEGPSILRIQQVVRGDSAAYFCASSHRGSGAPPDTQYFGPGTRLTVL.

V is TRBV12-3 or TRBV12-4 and J is TRBJ2-1, with D perhaps TRBD1 (6 bases). This CDR3 has 13 amino acids. Trimming left V 4 bases short and J 6 bases short, with 10 bases between. The CDR3, as DNA: TGTGCCAGCAGTTCCATGGACAGCAATGAGCAGTTCTTC. As protein: CASSSMDSNEQFF.

The CDR3 coding sequence is TGCGCCAGCAGCTTGGGAGGAGGGGGCAGCAATCAGCCCCAGCATTTT. Residues: CASSLGGGGSNQPQHF. The chain carries TRBV5-1 and TRBJ1-5; 7 nucleotides line up with TRBD1. This CDR3 comprises 16 residues. From germline, CDR1 is SGHRS and CDR2 YFSETQ. V shed 0 bases and J 1 base; nucleotides not matched to a gene: 4. The full variable domain, in which reference TRBV5-1 and TRBJ1-5 provide the parts outside the CDR3, is KAGVTQTPRYLIKTRGQQVTLSCSPISGHRSVSWYQQTPGQGLQFLFEYFSETQRNKGNFPGRFSGRQFSNSRSEMNVSTLELGDSALYLCASSLGGGGSNQPQHFGDGTRLSIL.

The genes are TRBV10-3 and TRBJ1-1; perhaps TRBD1 as D (5 bases). The germline V gene encodes CDR1 ENHRY and CDR2 SYGVKD. The CDR3 length is 13 residues. V was trimmed by 5 bases and J by 4 bases, leaving 11 bases between them. CDR3 region: CAISHQGGTEAFF. The CDR3 DNA reads as TGTGCCATCAGTCACCAGGGTGGCACTGAAGCTTTCTTT.

The chain carries TRBV6-5 and TRBJ1-2; TRBD1 matches at 10 bases. Germline V CDR1 and CDR2: MNHEY, SVGAGI. Trimming took 2 bases from V and 2 from J; bases not matched to a gene: 5. The CDR3 extends over 16 amino acids. CDR3 amino acids: CASSYGPGQGNYGYTF. CDR3 bases: TGTGCCAGCAGTTACGGCCCGGGACAGGGGAACTATGGCTACACCTTC.

CDR3 nucleotides: TGTGCCAGCAGCTTGGGACAGAGCTATGGCTACACCTTC. This sequence encodes CASSLGQSYGYTF. The gene calls are TRBV5-5 and TRBJ1-2; a weak D match, TRBD1 (5 bases). This CDR3 contains 13 residues. CDR1 is SGHKS and CDR2 is YYEKEE in the germline V gene (reference sequence). Trimming took 0 bases from V and 4 from J, leaving 7 bases between them.

About this clone: The junction shows a germline mismatch at one end, possibly a read error. V is TRBV7-9 and J is TRBJ2-6; 8 bases fit TRBD1. The CDR3 has 18 amino acids. Germline V CDR1 and CDR2: SEHNR, FQNEAQ (reference sequence). Here the CDR3 reads CASTLSTGGRSGANVLTF. The DNA for the CDR3 is TGTGCCAGCACCTTAAGCACAGGGGGTCGCTCTGGGGCCAACGTCCTGACTTTC.

V and J are TRBV6-5 and TRBJ2-7; D is perhaps TRBD1 or TRBD2 (5 bases each). V lost 7 bases and J 2 bases, leaving 15 bases between the germline ends. Germline values: CDR1 MNHEY, CDR2 SVGAGI. This CDR3 has 14 amino acids. CDR3 nucleotides: TGTGCCAGCACCCAGACGTTGGGGGCCTACGAGCAGTACTTC. Translated: CASTQTLGAYEQYF.

The rearrangement uses TRBV30 and TRBJ1-3; D is unclear. The CDR3 spans 13 residues. Trimming removed 2 bases from V and 8 bases from J, with 13 bases in between. Germline CDR1 reads GTSNPN; CDR2 reads SVGIG (reference sequence). CDR3 nucleotide sequence: TGTGCCTGGAGTATTGTCAATGGGGACACCATATATTTT. Translated, it gives CAWSIVNGDTIYF.

The CDR3 coding sequence is TGTGCCAGCAGCCAAGGGAGAGGGAATGGTAATGAGCAGTTCTTC. The encoded protein is CASSQGRGNGNEQFF. This chain joins TRBV3-1 (or the pseudogene TRBV3-2) and TRBJ2-1, with TRBD2 as a possible D gene (5 bases). The CDR3 is 15 residues long. Germline CDR1 LGHDT, CDR2 YNNKEL (reference sequence). V was pared by 1 base and J by 7 bases, with 14 bases between.